The present TCR beta chain was sequenced within a study of shared clonotypes between healthy human individuals. Study context: Plates per donor: three CD4 naive, three CD4 memory, two CD8 naive, one CD8 memory. Notes on the study in general: Researchers found naive subsets generally carried larger estimated richness than memory subsets. Donors were few, which limited the genetic and exposure-history diversity represented.

Germline CDR1 MNHEY, CDR2 SMNVEV (reference sequence). This CDR3 is built from 16 residues. Trimming took 4 bases from V and 2 from J; bases not matched to a gene: 8. Terminally differentiated effector memory CD45RA+ cells were excluded from the naive CD8 cells, which were CD45RO-negative and positively selected for CCR7. Comment on this clone: As yet, its antigen is unknown.

For each subset, genomic DNA was distributed in equal portions over several immunoSEQ plates. Libraries were prepared by immunoSEQ multiplex PCR; TCRdb keeps only in-frame clonotypes and omits some of them. The sample includes fewer than 800,000 clones, 92% of them seen just once. Sequenced material: naive CD8+ T cells sorted from blood. The sequence derives from a man aged 30-40 years in good health. V usage is TRBV27 and J usage is TRBJ2-1, with TRBD1 identical over 7 bases. CDR3 in DNA: TGTGCCAGCAGTTCAATTACCGGGACAGCCTACAATGAGCAGTTCTTC. Its translation is CASSSITGTAYNEQFF.